The 11 T cell receptor beta chains in this list originate from one sample, sequenced in a study of CD8 T cells in ankylosing spondylitis. Each CDR3 protein is one row after TCRdb ran MiXCR on the 5' RACE reads. The table lists about 250,000 distinct CDR3 sequences, roughly 32% of them singletons. Sequences were obtained from blood, either unsorted or a sorted T cell fraction (not recorded which). The receptors here all came from a male donor with ankylosing spondylitis or in good health (not recorded which).

This clonotype has just a few counts. The CDR3 is CASTETGSWHEQYF. The DNA for the CDR3 is TGTGCCAGCACCGAAACAGGTAGTTGGCACGAGCAGTACTTC. The chain recombines TRBV6-1 with TRBJ2-7, with D possibly matching TRBD1 (5 bases). V was trimmed by 7 bases and J by 5 bases, leaving 18 bases between them. The germline CDR1 and CDR2 sequences are MNHNS and SASEGT. The CDR3 is 14 residues long.

This clonotype was counted a few times. This chain connects TRBV6-1 to TRBJ2-7, with D perhaps TRBD2 (6 bases). The germline CDR1 and CDR2 sequences are MNHNS and SASEGT. V was cut by 8 bases and J by 5 bases, with 28 bases left in between. The CDR3 extends over 17 amino acids. The CDR3 region is CASSKPGVGGSGNEQYF. DNA of the CDR3: TGTGCCAGCTCCAAACCGGGGGTGGGCGGCTCGGGAAACGAGCAGTACTTC.

This clonotype occurred a few times. The chain uses TRBV20-1 and TRBJ2-2, with a weak D call TRBD2 (5 bases). Trimming took off 0 bases at V and 11 bases at J, with 10 bases between the two ends. The V gene's germline CDR1 is DFQATT and CDR2 SNEGSKA (reference sequence). The CDR3 length is 12 residues. CDR3 protein: CSARDRGRELFF. The DNA for the CDR3 is TGCAGTGCTAGAGACCGCGGGCGTGAGCTGTTTTTT.

This clonotype was detected only a few times. The V gene is TRBV6-4, the J gene TRBJ1-5; 7 nucleotides agree with TRBD1. Germline trimming cut 3 bases from V and 7 bases from J; bases unmatched to any gene: 6. The CDR3 loop spans 14 amino acids. The germline CDR1 and CDR2 sequences are MRHNA and SNTAGT. The CDR3 here is CASSEWTGSQPQHF. The CDR3 coding sequence is TGTGCCAGCAGTGAGTGGACAGGATCGCAGCCCCAGCATTTT.

The chain couples TRBV5-1 to TRBJ2-5, with unresolved D. Germline V CDR1 and CDR2: SGHRS, YFSETQ. CDR3 size: 16 residues. V shed 4 bases and J shed 2 bases, with 18 bases lying between them. Written as DNA, the CDR3 is TGCGCCAGCAGCCGCGCGCTAACACAGAGACAAGAGACCCAGTACTTC. It translates to CASSRALTQRQETQYF.

The chain links TRBV7-9 to TRBJ1-1, with no clear D. Germline loops: CDR1 SEHNR, CDR2 FQNEAQ (reference sequence). The CDR3 consists of 15 residues. Trimming left V 7 bases short and J 3 bases short, with 18 bases between. CDR3 bases: TGTGCCAGCACCCCCAGGAGCCGTCAGGACACTGAAGCTTTCTTT. Translating gives CASTPRSRQDTEAFF.

CDR3 bases: TGTGCCAGCAGTTACTCGACAGGGGCAGGAGATACGCAGTATTTT. Translated: CASSYSTGAGDTQYF. This sequence joins TRBV6-5 and TRBJ2-3, with 8 bases that match TRBD1. This CDR3 is 15 amino acids long. V trimming: 0 bases; J trimming: 5 bases; junction bases outside the gene matches: 4. The germline CDR1 and CDR2 sequences are MNHEY and SVGAGI.

The V gene is TRBV28, the J gene TRBJ2-2; D possibly uses TRBD1 or TRBD2 (7 bases each). Germline lookup yields CDR1 MDHEN and CDR2 SYDVKM. The germline V and J ends were trimmed by 9 bases and 3 bases, with 17 bases remaining between them. The CDR3 extends over 15 amino acids. The CDR3 DNA reads as TGTGCCAGTCGACCAGGGGGGGGCCACACCGGGGAGCTGTTTTTT. It encodes CASRPGGGHTGELFF.

The gene calls are TRBV3-1 and TRBJ2-2; D possibly corresponds to TRBD1 (5 bases). The V end was cut by 8 bases, the J end by 4 bases, with 14 bases between. This CDR3 comprises 14 residues. Germline V CDR1 and CDR2: LGHDT, YNNKEL (reference sequence). CDR3 loop: CASDHQGSTGELFF. CDR3 nucleotide sequence: TGTGCCAGCGACCACCAGGGTTCCACCGGGGAGCTGTTTTTT. The full variable domain, with the rest looked up from reference TRBV3-1 and TRBJ2-2, is DTAVSQTPKYLVTQMGNDKSIKCEQNLGHDTMYWYKQDSKKFLKIMFSYNNKELIINETVPNRFSPKSPDKAHLNLHINSLELGDSAVYFCASDHQGSTGELFFGEGSRLTVL.

This clonotype appeared many times. The chain joins TRBV20-1 to TRBJ2-5, with 12 bases identical to TRBD1. Unmatched junction bases numbered 8, after V lost 5 bases and J lost 4 bases. The CDR3 totals 15 residues. Germline CDR1 and CDR2: DFQATT and SNEGSKA (reference sequence). The CDR3 nucleotides are TGCAGTGCTTCTAGGGGGACAGGGGGCGCAGAGACCCAGTACTTC. The encoded protein is CSASRGTGGAETQYF.

In this sample, this clonotype turned up a few times. The chain has TRBV6-1 and TRBJ1-1; unclear D gene. Trimming cost V 7 bases and J 8 bases, with 20 bases left between them. CDR1 MNHNS and CDR2 SASEGT come from the germline V gene. This CDR3 has 14 residues. CDR3 DNA sequence: TGTGCCAGCAACCTAAAGATCGACAACTCCGAAGCTTTCTTT. Translated: CASNLKIDNSEAFF.